This T cell receptor beta chain was observed in a study of human T cells and chemical hapten exposure. Germline CDR1 is SGHRS and CDR2 is YFSETQ. V shed 4 bases and J shed 8 bases, with 21 bases lying between them. This CDR3 is 16 amino acids long. The study's library attached unique molecular identifiers to single cDNA molecules. Using its own MiXCR run on the RACE reads, TCRdb lists one record per CDR3 protein. The sample has approximately 260,000 distinct CDR3 sequences, 7.5% to 10% seen once. The time point is: pre-sensitization, week 0. Noted treatment: therapeutic diphenylcyclopropenone sensitization with weekly scalp DPC.

The source of this sequence is a woman in her forties with alopecia areata. Some clones in this sample may be carry-over from other donors' samples. This chain joins TRBV5-1 and TRBJ1-4; D may be TRBD1 (5 bases). Here the sequenced sample was whole blood, taken in connection with sensitization to the hapten diphenylcyclopropenone (DPC). CDR3 nucleotides: TGCGCCAGCAGCAGTCGGAGCAGGGAGTACGGGGAAAAACTGTTTTTT. It codes for CASSSRSREYGEKLFF.